This TCR beta chain was retrieved from a study of cytomegalovirus exposure and HLA in healthy donors. Study-wide results and limits: With later analysis, a missense DCLRE1C variant became linked to TCR beta V- and J-gene trimming. In all likelihood, a cluster of highly shared sequence variants was a sequencing artifact. Despite most TCR sequences being rare, some public TCRs occurred in many donors.

For this clone: The antigen is unknown.

CDR1 and CDR2 (germline): SGHRS, YFSETQ. After removal of 0 bases from V and 5 bases from J, the junction contained 20 bases not matched to a gene. The CDR3 totals 20 residues. A multiplex PCR was run with 60 Vbeta primers and 13 Jbeta primers. Method: immunoSEQ multiplex PCR; TCRdb's copy keeps in-frame clones and lacks some. The sample lists more than 95,000 clones, around 82% occurring once. This TCR derives from a woman in her 40s in good health and CMV-seronegative. Sequencing input: PBMCs. The V gene is TRBV5-1, the J gene TRBJ2-7; 10 bases agree with TRBD1. CDR3 nucleotides: TGCGCCAGCAGCTTGGGGTGGAGGGGACAGGGGAGCGGGAGAAGAAACGAGCAGTACTTC. It translates to CASSLGWRGQGSGRRNEQYF.